The following is a T cell receptor (beta chain) sequence with its context. In the source study's methods: Amplification from reference gene primers served as the basis for estimated nucleated cell counts. The protocol was immunoSEQ multiplex PCR, while the TCRdb copy is restricted to in-frame clones and leaves out a portion. The DNA was the basis for D and trimming; V, J and clone size are from that table. The sample shows fewer than 350,000 clones, around 90% of them seen only once. Looked up from germline, CDR1 is MNHEY and CDR2 is SVGAGI. This CDR3 comprises 14 residues. The V gene lost 8 bases and the J gene lost 2 bases, with 16 bases spanning the gap. The sample belongs to a study of blood T cell repertoires in COVID-19. Study in general: The United States, Italy and Spain supplied acute and convalescent COVID-19 samples. Nucleic acid was either cDNA or gDNA, and it came from T cells, B-cell-depleted T cells, or PBMCs.

V gene TRBV6-5 combines with J gene TRBJ2-7, with D possibly being TRBD2 (7 bases). The source material was peripheral blood. The TCR comes from a man younger than 35 with active or convalescent COVID-19. For the CDR3, the DNA is TGTGCCAGCTCCGAATGGGGGGGGCCCTACGAGCAGTACTTC. Protein: CASSEWGGPYEQYF.